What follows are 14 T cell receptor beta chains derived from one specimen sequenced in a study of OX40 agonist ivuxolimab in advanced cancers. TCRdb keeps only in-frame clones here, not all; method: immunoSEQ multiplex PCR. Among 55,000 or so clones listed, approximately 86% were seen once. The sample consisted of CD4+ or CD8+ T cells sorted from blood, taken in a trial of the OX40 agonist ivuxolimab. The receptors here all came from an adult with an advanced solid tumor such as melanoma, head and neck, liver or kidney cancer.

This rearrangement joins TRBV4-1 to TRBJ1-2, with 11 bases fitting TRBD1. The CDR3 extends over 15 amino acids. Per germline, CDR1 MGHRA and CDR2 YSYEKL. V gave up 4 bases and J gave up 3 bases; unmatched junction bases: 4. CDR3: CASSPPGQGDYGYTF. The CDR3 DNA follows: TGCGCCAGCAGCCCACCGGGACAGGGGGACTATGGCTACACCTTC.

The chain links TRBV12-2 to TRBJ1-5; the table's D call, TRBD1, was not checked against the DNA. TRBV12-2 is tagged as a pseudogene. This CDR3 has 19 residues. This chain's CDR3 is CASRNRQGPRDQGNQPQHF. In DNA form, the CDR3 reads TGTGCAAGTCGCAACCGACAAGGTCCCAGGGATCAGGGCAATCAGCCCCAGCATTTT.

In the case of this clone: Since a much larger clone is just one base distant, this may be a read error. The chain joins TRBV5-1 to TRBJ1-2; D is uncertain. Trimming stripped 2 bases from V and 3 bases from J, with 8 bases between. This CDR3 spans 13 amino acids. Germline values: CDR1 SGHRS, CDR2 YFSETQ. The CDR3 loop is CASSLYGDYGYTF. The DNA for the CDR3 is TGCGCCAGCAGCTTATACGGGGACTATGGCTACACCTTC.

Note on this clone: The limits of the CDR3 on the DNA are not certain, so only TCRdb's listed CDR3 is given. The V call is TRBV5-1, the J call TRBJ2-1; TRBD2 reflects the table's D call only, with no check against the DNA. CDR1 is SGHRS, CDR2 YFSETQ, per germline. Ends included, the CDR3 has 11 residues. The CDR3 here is CASFAGGTSFF.

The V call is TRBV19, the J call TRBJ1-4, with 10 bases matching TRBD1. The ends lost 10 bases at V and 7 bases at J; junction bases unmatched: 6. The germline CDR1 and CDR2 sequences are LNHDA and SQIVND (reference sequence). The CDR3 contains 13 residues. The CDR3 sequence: CATKDRGFEKLFF. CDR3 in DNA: TGTGCCACCAAGGACAGGGGGTTTGAAAAACTGTTTTTT.

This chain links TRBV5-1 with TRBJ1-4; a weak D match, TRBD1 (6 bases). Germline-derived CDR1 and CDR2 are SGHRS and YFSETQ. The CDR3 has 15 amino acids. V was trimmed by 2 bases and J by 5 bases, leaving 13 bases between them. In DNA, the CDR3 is TGCGCCAGCAGCTTAACAGGGACCTCAAATGAAAAACTGTTTTTT. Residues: CASSLTGTSNEKLFF.

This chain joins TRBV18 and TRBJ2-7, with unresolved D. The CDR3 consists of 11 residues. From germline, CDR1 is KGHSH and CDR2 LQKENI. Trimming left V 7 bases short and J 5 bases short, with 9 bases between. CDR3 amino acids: CASFSGHEQYF. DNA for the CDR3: TGTGCCAGCTTCAGTGGTCACGAGCAGTACTTC.

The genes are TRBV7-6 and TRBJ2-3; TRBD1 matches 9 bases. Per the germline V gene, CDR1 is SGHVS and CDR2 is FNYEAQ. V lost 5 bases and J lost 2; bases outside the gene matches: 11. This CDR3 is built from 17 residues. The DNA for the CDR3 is TGTGCCAGCAGCCCCCTGGCGGGACAGGGTTTCACAGATACGCAGTATTTT. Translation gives CASSPLAGQGFTDTQYF.

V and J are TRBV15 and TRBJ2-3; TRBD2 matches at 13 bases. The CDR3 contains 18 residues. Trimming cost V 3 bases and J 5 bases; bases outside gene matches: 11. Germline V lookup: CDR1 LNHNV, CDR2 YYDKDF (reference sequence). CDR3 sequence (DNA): TGTGCCACCAGCAGGGAACTAGCGGGAGGGCTGGGCGAAGATACGCAGTATTTT. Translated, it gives CATSRELAGGLGEDTQYF.

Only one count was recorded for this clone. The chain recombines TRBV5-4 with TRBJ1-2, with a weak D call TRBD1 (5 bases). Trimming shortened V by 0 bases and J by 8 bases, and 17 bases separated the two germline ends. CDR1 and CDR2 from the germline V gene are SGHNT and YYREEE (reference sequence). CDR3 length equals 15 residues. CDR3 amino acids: CASSLAGWRGPGYTF. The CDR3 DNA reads TGTGCCAGCAGCTTGGCAGGGTGGCGAGGCCCGGGCTACACCTTC.

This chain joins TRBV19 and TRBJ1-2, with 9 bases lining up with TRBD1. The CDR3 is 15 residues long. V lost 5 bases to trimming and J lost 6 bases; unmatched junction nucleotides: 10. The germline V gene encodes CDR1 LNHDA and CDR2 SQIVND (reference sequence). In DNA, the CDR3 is TGTGCCAGTAGTTCTCACAGGGGGCAGACTGATGGCTACACCTTC. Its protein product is CASSSHRGQTDGYTF.

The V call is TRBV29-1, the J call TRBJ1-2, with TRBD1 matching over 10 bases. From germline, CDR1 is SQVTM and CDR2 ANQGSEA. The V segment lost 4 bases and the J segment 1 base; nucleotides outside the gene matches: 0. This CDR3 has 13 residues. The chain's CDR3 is CSVGTGGNYGYTF. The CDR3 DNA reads TGCAGCGTTGGGACAGGGGGTAACTATGGCTACACCTTC.

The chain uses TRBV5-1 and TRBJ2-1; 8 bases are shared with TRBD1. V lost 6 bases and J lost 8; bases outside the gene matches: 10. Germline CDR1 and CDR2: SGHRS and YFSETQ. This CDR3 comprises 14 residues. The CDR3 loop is CASTPGQGGDEQFF. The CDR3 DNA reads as TGCGCCAGCACCCCCGGACAGGGAGGTGATGAGCAGTTCTTC. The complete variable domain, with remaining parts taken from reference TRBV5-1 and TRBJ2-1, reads KAGVTQTPRYLIKTRGQQVTLSCSPISGHRSVSWYQQTPGQGLQFLFEYFSETQRNKGNFPGRFSGRQFSNSRSEMNVSTLELGDSALYLCASTPGQGGDEQFFGPGTRLTVL.

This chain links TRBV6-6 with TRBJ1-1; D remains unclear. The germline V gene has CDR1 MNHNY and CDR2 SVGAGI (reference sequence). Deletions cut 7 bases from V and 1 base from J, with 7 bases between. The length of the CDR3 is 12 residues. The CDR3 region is CASKRENTEAFF. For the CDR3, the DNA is TGTGCCAGCAAGAGGGAGAACACTGAAGCTTTCTTT.